This TCR beta chain was captured by sequencing in a study of CD8+CD57+ T cells in acquired aplastic anemia. Germline V gene data show CDR1 as SGHKS and CDR2 as YYEKEE (reference sequence). The CDR3 length is 14 residues. The template used for profiling TCR beta VDJ and CDR3 was genomic DNA. Each CDR3 protein is one row after TCRdb ran MiXCR on the reads. The profile shows some 170,000 distinct CDR3 sequences, about two thirds of them singletons. This clonotype was counted a few times. A read error may explain this, as a much larger clone is one base away. Sequencing was done on patients that had shown CD8+CD57+ cell expansion by flow cytometry.

The sample consisted of sorted CD4+, CD8+, or CD8+CD57+ T cells (not recorded which) from PBMCs. The chain joins TRBV5-5 to TRBJ2-1; the match to TRBD2 covers 11 bases. This clonotype originated in a human donor with aplastic anemia. CDR3 DNA sequence: TGTGCCAGCACCGTAGCGGGGGGGTACAATGGGCAGTTCTTC. It yields the protein CASTVAGGYNGQFF. Supplemented by reference TRBV5-5 and TRBJ2-1, the full variable domain reads DAGVTQSPTHLIKTRGQQVTLRCSPISGHKSVSWYQQVLGQGPQFIFQYYEKEERGRGNFPDRFSARQFPNYSSELNVNALLLGDSALYLCASTVAGGYNGQFFGPGTRLTVL.